The source of this T cell receptor beta chain is a study of blood T cells in healthy people across ages. This clonotype was seen more than once but under ten times. V was trimmed by 7 bases and J by 8 bases, leaving 17 bases between them. The CDR3 extends over 14 amino acids. CDR1 and CDR2 from the germline V gene are LNHDA and SQIVND (reference sequence). Caucasian individuals from Russia who were healthy and aged roughly 6 to 90 acted as donors. A second PCR of 7 to 11 cycles used a sample-barcoded 5' primer and a J-beta primer mix. Each cDNA molecule was tagged by a template-switch adaptor that had 12 random nucleotides. TCRdb recomputed calls from the 5' RACE reads with MiXCR, one row per CDR3 protein. The sample lists nearly 1 million distinct CDR3 sequences; 51% were seen once.

Sequencing was carried out using blood. The genes are TRBV19 and TRBJ1-4; D perhaps matches TRBD1 (5 bases). The receptor was isolated from a woman aged 55-75 years in good health. CDR3 sequence reads: CASTLPGGSEKLFF. CDR3 DNA sequence: TGTGCCAGTACCCTTCCCGGGGGGAGCGAAAAACTGTTTTTT.